This is a list of T cell receptor beta chains from one sample in a study of cytomegalovirus exposure and HLA in healthy donors. Some clones are missing from TCRdb's copy, which holds only in-frame ones; the method was immunoSEQ multiplex PCR. Altogether 100,000 to 150,000 clones are present, about four fifths being singletons, with the ten largest covering 8.8%. Material: PBMCs. Every receptor here comes from a female donor in good health and CMV-seropositive. The CDR3 runs from the conserved cysteine through the conserved F or W. D genes are given only for firm matches. Where a row states a size, it is once, few, many or the class of an expanded clone; other rows omit it.

v_call: TRBV11-2
cdr3_length: 14
j_call: TRBJ1-3
clone_size: .
d_call: .
cdr3_aa: CASTGAGAGNTIYF
cdr3_nt: TGTGCCAGCACCGGAGCAGGGGCTGGAAACACCATATATTTT

v_call: TRBV30
cdr3_length: 14
j_call: TRBJ1-1
clone_size: .
d_call: TRBD1
cdr3_aa: CAWTGQAMNTEAFF
cdr3_nt: TGTGCCTGGACAGGACAGGCAATGAACACTGAAGCTTTCTTT

v_call: TRBV5-1
cdr3_length: 15
j_call: TRBJ2-1
clone_size: .
d_call: TRBD2
cdr3_aa: CASSALAGARNEQFF
cdr3_nt: TGCGCCAGCAGCGCGCTAGCGGGGGCCCGCAATGAGCAGTTCTTC

v_call: TRBV7-6
cdr3_length: 15
j_call: TRBJ2-2
clone_size: few
d_call: .
cdr3_aa: CASSVGTSYTGELFF
cdr3_nt: TGTGCCAGCAGCGTCGGGACTTCTTACACCGGGGAGCTGTTTTTT

v_call: TRBV9
cdr3_length: 17
j_call: TRBJ2-3
clone_size: once
d_call: TRBD2
cdr3_aa: CASSGGQLAGDPDTQYF
cdr3_nt: TGTGCCAGCAGCGGCGGACAACTAGCGGGGGACCCAGATACGCAGTATTTT

v_call: TRBV15
cdr3_length: 16
j_call: TRBJ2-2
clone_size: .
d_call: TRBD1
cdr3_aa: CATSRGTGGLGGELFF
cdr3_nt: TGTGCCACCAGCAGAGGGACAGGGGGCCTGGGCGGGGAGCTGTTTTTT

v_call: TRBV2
cdr3_length: 11
j_call: TRBJ1-2
clone_size: .
d_call: .
cdr3_aa: CASTDSYGYTF
cdr3_nt: TGTGCCAGCACGGACAGCTATGGCTACACCTTC

v_call: TRBV4-3
cdr3_length: 16
j_call: TRBJ2-7
clone_size: .
d_call: TRBD1
cdr3_aa: CASSQAPGGDYREQYF
cdr3_nt: TGCGCCAGCAGCCAAGCCCCAGGGGGCGACTATCGCGAGCAGTACTTC

v_call: TRBV6-5
cdr3_length: 16
j_call: TRBJ1-6
clone_size: .
d_call: .
cdr3_aa: CASSLGRLTYNSPLHF
cdr3_nt: TGTGCCAGCAGTTTGGGCAGGCTTACTTATAATTCACCCCTCCACTTT

v_call: TRBV28
cdr3_length: 15
j_call: TRBJ1-2
clone_size: .
d_call: .
cdr3_aa: CASSFGQGFNYGYTF
cdr3_nt: TGTGCCAGCAGTTTTGGCCAGGGGTTTAACTATGGCTACACCTTC

v_call: TRBV15
cdr3_length: 17
j_call: TRBJ1-4
clone_size: .
d_call: .
cdr3_aa: CATSRDQPGEYGEKLFF
cdr3_nt: TGTGCCACCAGCAGAGATCAACCAGGGGAGTACGGTGAAAAACTGTTTTTT

v_call: TRBV25-1
cdr3_length: 15
j_call: TRBJ1-3
clone_size: .
d_call: .
cdr3_aa: CASSAGGLPGNTIYF
cdr3_nt: TGTGCCAGCAGCGCCGGGGGATTACCTGGAAACACCATATATTTT

v_call: TRBV18
cdr3_length: 16
j_call: TRBJ2-1
clone_size: few
d_call: .
cdr3_aa: CASSQGSGLLGNEQFF
cdr3_nt: TGTGCCAGCTCACAAGGGTCCGGACTACTCGGGAATGAGCAGTTCTTC

v_call: TRBV6-6
cdr3_length: 15
j_call: TRBJ1-6
clone_size: .
d_call: .
cdr3_aa: CASRPPIGGVSPLHF
cdr3_nt: TGTGCCAGCAGGCCCCCAATTGGCGGGGTTTCACCCCTCCACTTT

v_call: TRBV27
cdr3_length: 16
j_call: TRBJ2-1
clone_size: .
d_call: TRBD1
cdr3_aa: CATSPWRDRGLGEQFF
cdr3_nt: TGTGCCACGTCCCCCTGGAGGGACAGGGGGCTAGGTGAGCAGTTCTTC

v_call: TRBV6-5
cdr3_length: 16
j_call: TRBJ2-7
clone_size: .
d_call: .
cdr3_aa: CASSYSTGSASYEQYF
cdr3_nt: TGTGCCAGCAGTTACTCGACAGGTTCGGCCAGCTACGAGCAGTACTTC

v_call: TRBV18
cdr3_length: 13
j_call: TRBJ1-2
clone_size: .
d_call: TRBD1
cdr3_aa: CASSLQGDYGYTF
cdr3_nt: TGTGCCAGCTCTCTGCAGGGGGACTATGGCTACACCTTC

v_call: TRBV18
cdr3_length: 13
j_call: TRBJ1-2
clone_size: .
d_call: .
cdr3_aa: CASSQNRVYGYTF
cdr3_nt: TGTGCCAGCTCCCAGAACAGGGTCTATGGCTACACCTTC

v_call: TRBV7-2
cdr3_length: 14
j_call: TRBJ2-2
clone_size: .
d_call: .
cdr3_aa: CASSLAPVTGELFF
cdr3_nt: TGTGCCAGCAGCTTAGCCCCAGTTACCGGGGAGCTGTTTTTT

v_call: TRBV28
cdr3_length: 16
j_call: TRBJ1-2
clone_size: .
d_call: TRBD1
cdr3_aa: CASSQVTGGVSYGYTF
cdr3_nt: TGTGCCAGCAGCCAAGTAACAGGGGGGGTATCCTATGGCTACACCTTC

v_call: TRBV7-9
cdr3_length: 12
j_call: TRBJ1-6
clone_size: few
d_call: .
cdr3_aa: CASGVGGSPLHF
cdr3_nt: TGTGCCAGCGGAGTGGGAGGGTCACCCCTCCACTTT

v_call: TRBV4-1
cdr3_length: 16
j_call: TRBJ1-6
clone_size: .
d_call: TRBD1
cdr3_aa: CASSQVPGQGGSPLHF
cdr3_nt: TGCGCCAGCAGCCAAGTGCCCGGACAGGGGGGATCACCCCTCCACTTT

v_call: TRBV5-6
cdr3_length: 15
j_call: TRBJ1-2
clone_size: .
d_call: TRBD1
cdr3_aa: CASRPGQGTTESYTF
cdr3_nt: TGTGCCAGCAGACCCGGACAGGGAACGACCGAGAGCTACACCTTC

v_call: TRBV6-5
cdr3_length: 14
j_call: TRBJ1-4
clone_size: .
d_call: TRBD1
cdr3_aa: CASSGQGRSQKLFF
cdr3_nt: TGTGCCAGCTCGGGACAGGGACGGTCCCAAAAACTGTTTTTT

v_call: TRBV9
cdr3_length: 15
j_call: TRBJ2-2
clone_size: once
d_call: .
cdr3_aa: CASSLRGIQAGELFF
cdr3_nt: TGTGCCAGCAGCCTACGGGGGATTCAAGCCGGGGAGCTGTTTTTT

v_call: TRBV7-2
cdr3_length: 16
j_call: TRBJ2-1
clone_size: once
d_call: .
cdr3_aa: CASSPGRAGAYNEQFF
cdr3_nt: TGTGCCAGCAGCCCAGGGCGGGCAGGGGCCTACAATGAGCAGTTCTTC